This entry lists 26 T cell receptor beta chains sequenced from one sample in a study of technical replicates of blood from a handful of donors. The protocol was immunoSEQ multiplex PCR, while the TCRdb copy is restricted to in-frame clones and leaves out a portion. The sample has about 82,000 clones, roughly 95% seen once. Sequences were obtained from T cells isolated from PBMCs. The receptors originated from a human donor in good health.

The chain carries TRBV6-1 and TRBJ2-7; 8 positions agree with TRBD1. Trimming cost V 8 bases and J 2 bases; bases outside gene matches: 2. Germline lookup yields CDR1 MNHNS and CDR2 SASEGT. The CDR3 runs 12 residues. The CDR3 sequence is CASGDRPYEQYF. The CDR3 nucleotides read TGTGCCAGCGGGGACAGGCCCTACGAGCAGTACTTC.

This sequence joins TRBV29-1 and TRBJ2-2; D is perhaps TRBD2 (5 bases). This CDR3 contains 12 residues. V lost 8 bases to trimming and J lost 2 bases, with 9 bases between them. Germline values: CDR1 SQVTM, CDR2 ANQGSEA. This CDR3 is CSFGRNTGELFF. CDR3 in DNA: TGCAGCTTTGGGAGAAACACCGGGGAGCTGTTTTTT.

V gene TRBV27 combines with J gene TRBJ2-5; TRBD2 aligns across 9 bases. The germline CDR1 and CDR2 sequences are MNHEY and SMNVEV (reference sequence). Losses at the gene ends were 5 bases for V and 0 bases for J; bases not matched to a gene: 7. The CDR3 contains 16 residues. The CDR3 reads CASSPLAGENQETQYF. The CDR3, as DNA: TGTGCCAGCAGTCCCTTAGCGGGAGAAAACCAAGAGACCCAGTACTTC.

The table lists this clone with a count of one. V gene TRBV10-1 combines with J gene TRBJ2-3; 10 bases are a match to TRBD2. The CDR3 totals 15 residues. Germline V gives CDR1 WNHNN, CDR2 SYGVQD (reference sequence). The ends lost 4 bases at V and 4 bases at J; junction bases unmatched: 5. CDR3 amino acids: CASSASSGSSDTQYF. The CDR3 DNA sequence: TGCGCCAGCAGTGCTTCTAGCGGGAGTTCAGATACGCAGTATTTT.

Here the CDR3 DNA reads TGTGCCACCAATTTGGGGGGGGACATGAACACTGAAGCTTTCTTT. Translating gives CATNLGGDMNTEAFF. V gene TRBV7-9 combines with J gene TRBJ1-1; D perhaps matches TRBD1 (6 bases). With 10 bases removed from V and 0 bases from J, the gap between germline ends came to 18 bases. CDR1 and CDR2 (germline): SEHNR, FQNEAQ (reference sequence). The CDR3 covers 15 residues.

The chain links TRBV7-8 to TRBJ1-1; D might be TRBD1 (6 bases). Germline V CDR1 and CDR2: SGHVS, FQNEAQ. Trimming stripped 3 bases from V and 3 bases from J, with 8 bases between. The CDR3 covers 13 residues. The CDR3: CASSFGQYTEAFF. The CDR3 DNA follows: TGTGCCAGCAGCTTCGGACAGTACACTGAAGCTTTCTTT.

The genes are TRBV10-2 and TRBJ2-7; a possible D gene is TRBD1 (7 bases). The germline CDR1 and CDR2 sequences are WSHSY and SAAADI. This CDR3 contains 16 residues. V lost 8 bases, J lost 6 bases, and 26 bases lay in between. The CDR3 loop reads CASRFNSDGGGTEQYF. Written as DNA, the CDR3 is TGCGCCAGCCGCTTCAACTCCGATGGAGGGGGCACCGAGCAGTACTTC.

J is TRBJ2-5 and V is TRBV2; 9 positions agree with TRBD1. V was pared by 2 bases and J by 2 bases, with 6 bases of the junction left unmatched. The germline CDR1 and CDR2 sequences are SNHLY and FYNNEI. CDR3 length equals 16 residues. Here the CDR3 reads CASSEKGQGLQETQYF. CDR3 in DNA: TGTGCCAGCAGTGAAAAGGGACAGGGCTTACAAGAGACCCAGTACTTC.

The chain combines TRBV5-1 with TRBJ2-5; 9 bases line up with TRBD2. With 3 bases clipped from V and 5 bases from J, the junction kept 2 bases outside the gene matches. Germline CDR1 reads SGHRS; CDR2 reads YFSETQ. This CDR3 contains 13 residues. CDR3 sequence (DNA): TGCGCCAGCAGCTCAACTAGCGGGGAGACCCAGTACTTC. Residues: CASSSTSGETQYF. Full variable domain (rest looked up from reference TRBV5-1 and TRBJ2-5): KAGVTQTPRYLIKTRGQQVTLSCSPISGHRSVSWYQQTPGQGLQFLFEYFSETQRNKGNFPGRFSGRQFSNSRSEMNVSTLELGDSALYLCASSSTSGETQYFGPGTRLLVL.

The chain carries TRBV5-1 and TRBJ2-1, with D unresolved. The V gene lost 5 bases and the J gene lost 3 bases, with 6 bases spanning the gap. The CDR3 has 12 residues. The V gene's germline CDR1 is SGHRS and CDR2 YFSETQ. CDR3 DNA: TGCGCCAGCAGTGTCAGCTACAATGAGCAGTTCTTC. Translated: CASSVSYNEQFF.

This clone was recorded only once. This chain connects TRBV7-9 to TRBJ2-7; maybe TRBD1 (5 bases). The CDR3 runs to 14 residues. CDR1 and CDR2 (germline): SEHNR, FQNEAQ (reference sequence). The germline V and J ends were trimmed by 4 bases and 3 bases, with 13 bases remaining between them. CDR3: CASSYGRVIYEQYF. As DNA, the CDR3 is TGTGCCAGCAGCTACGGCAGGGTAATCTACGAGCAGTACTTC.

J is TRBJ1-4 and V is TRBV7-6; the match to TRBD1 covers 7 bases. Trimming cost V 5 bases and J 3 bases; bases outside gene matches: 6. Germline CDR1 and CDR2: SGHVS and FNYEAQ. The CDR3 is 15 residues long. CDR3 in DNA: TGTGCCAGCAGCCGGAGACAGGGCGCTAATGAAAAACTGTTTTTT. This gives the protein CASSRRQGANEKLFF.

The rearrangement links TRBV4-3 to TRBJ1-2; D is perhaps TRBD1 (6 bases). V was shortened by 0 bases and J by 9 bases, with 8 bases between the two germline ends. Germline loops: CDR1 LGHNA, CDR2 YSLEER. This CDR3 contains 12 residues. The CDR3 bases are TGCGCCAGCAGCCAAGAGACAGGTAGCTACACCTTC. It codes for CASSQETGSYTF.

This chain uses TRBV11-3 with TRBJ2-7; 7 bases fit TRBD2. With V trimmed by 0 bases and J by 0 bases, 5 bases remained unmatched. The CDR3 is 16 amino acids. The germline V gene has CDR1 SGHNT and CDR2 YENEEA. The CDR3 protein is CASSLDLGGSSYEQYF. The CDR3 coding sequence is TGTGCCAGCAGCTTAGACTTGGGCGGGAGCTCCTACGAGCAGTACTTC. Full variable domain (missing parts from reference TRBV11-3 and TRBJ2-7): EAGVVQSPRYKIIEKKQPVAFWCNPISGHNTLYWYLQNLGQGPELLIRYENEEAVDDSQLPKDRFSAERLKGVDSTLKIQPAELGDSAVYLCASSLDLGGSSYEQYFGPGTRLTVT.

A single count supports this clone. The V and J genes are TRBV30 and TRBJ1-5; the match to TRBD1 covers 10 bases. Trimming removed 2 bases from V and 8 bases from J; junction bases left unmatched: 9. CDR1 and CDR2 from the germline V gene are GTSNPN and SVGIG (reference sequence). This CDR3 comprises 15 residues. CDR3 coding DNA: TGTGCCTGGAGTTCCGGGACAGGGGATTTGGAGCCCCAGCATTTT. This codes for CAWSSGTGDLEPQHF.

V is TRBV7-2 and J is TRBJ2-2; a weak D match, TRBD2 (6 bases). The CDR3 sequence is 13 residues long. Per germline, CDR1 SGHTA and CDR2 FQGNSA. V lost 4 bases, J lost 6 bases, and 9 bases lay in between. The CDR3: CASSYGEAGELFF. The CDR3 DNA reads as TGTGCCAGCAGCTACGGGGAGGCCGGGGAGCTGTTTTTT.

This clone was detected once. This rearrangement joins TRBV9 to TRBJ2-5, with TRBD2 matching over 10 bases. The CDR3 totals 15 residues. CDR1 and CDR2 (germline): SGDLS, YYNGEE. V shed 0 bases and J 3 bases; nucleotides not matched to a gene: 2. The CDR3 DNA reads as TGTGCCAGCAGCGTAGTACTAGCGGGGAAAGAGACCCAGTACTTC. This encodes CASSVVLAGKETQYF.

In its sample, this clone was seen once. The chain couples TRBV11-1 to TRBJ2-7; no definite D call. The V end lost 5 bases, the J end lost 3 bases, and 8 bases lay between the germline ends. Germline V gene data show CDR1 as SGHAT and CDR2 as FQDESV (reference sequence). This CDR3 contains 12 residues. The CDR3 DNA reads as TGTGCCAGCAGCGCGACAAGCTACGAGCAGTACTTC. Its protein product is CASSATSYEQYF.

V gene TRBV4-1 combines with J gene TRBJ2-1; 8 nucleotides match TRBD2. The junction had 1 base not matched to a gene; V was cut back by 1 base and J by 2 bases. The CDR3 is 15 residues long. Germline-derived CDR1 and CDR2 are MGHRA and YSYEKL. The CDR3 is CASSQVAGTYNEQFF. As DNA, the CDR3 is TGCGCCAGCAGCCAAGTAGCGGGAACCTACAATGAGCAGTTCTTC.

The chain is built from TRBV21-1 and TRBJ2-5; the table's D call, TRBD1, has no DNA check behind it. TRBV21-1 is deemed a pseudogene. The CDR3 length is 12 residues. CDR3 loop: CATLQVIETQYF. CDR3 in DNA: TGTGCCACCCTACAGGTTATCGAGACCCAGTACTTC.

The chain employs TRBV6-1 and TRBJ1-4, with D uncertain. Trimming left V 0 bases short and J 0 bases short, with 14 bases between. CDR1 MNHNS and CDR2 SASEGT come from the germline V gene. The CDR3 runs 18 residues. This CDR3 reads CASSEARGPLSTNEKLFF. CDR3 nucleotide sequence: TGTGCCAGCAGTGAAGCCAGAGGGCCTCTTTCAACTAATGAAAAACTGTTTTTT.

The chain has TRBV4-2 and TRBJ2-5; TRBD2 might be the D (5 bases). This CDR3 is built from 15 residues. V was pared by 3 bases and J by 2 bases, with 13 bases between. Germline lookup yields CDR1 LGHNA and CDR2 YNFKEQ. CDR3: CASSQAALVQETQYF. Here the CDR3 DNA reads TGTGCCAGCAGCCAGGCCGCACTAGTTCAAGAGACCCAGTACTTC.

V and J are TRBV29-1 and TRBJ2-3; the D gene is possibly TRBD2 (6 bases). The V gene's germline CDR1 is SQVTM and CDR2 ANQGSEA. The CDR3 loop spans 13 amino acids. The ends were cut back, 3 bases at V and 5 bases at J, with 12 bases in the middle. CDR3 bases: TGCAGCGTTGATACGGGAGCGATAGATACGCAGTATTTT. Its translation: CSVDTGAIDTQYF.

The J gene is TRBJ2-7, the V gene TRBV7-9; the match to TRBD1 covers 7 bases. The V gene's germline CDR1 is SEHNR and CDR2 FQNEAQ (reference sequence). Trimming removed 5 bases from V and 3 bases from J; junction bases left unmatched: 7. The CDR3 has 14 residues. CDR3 sequence reads: CASSTQDRFYEQYF. DNA for the CDR3: TGTGCCAGCAGCACCCAGGACAGGTTCTACGAGCAGTACTTC.

This clone has only one observation. V usage is TRBV7-8 and J usage is TRBJ2-1; 9 bases agree with TRBD2. Germline CDR1 and CDR2: SGHVS and FQNEAQ. This CDR3 comprises 17 residues. Trimming took 1 base from V and 0 from J; bases not matched to a gene: 4. The CDR3 spells CASSLGTSVYSYNEQFF. The CDR3 DNA reads as TGTGCCAGCAGCTTAGGGACTAGCGTGTACTCCTACAATGAGCAGTTCTTC.

The rearrangement uses TRBV19 and TRBJ2-2; D perhaps matches TRBD1 (6 bases). CDR1 is LNHDA and CDR2 is SQIVND in the germline V gene (reference sequence). The V end was cut by 10 bases, the J end by 5 bases, with 20 bases between. The CDR3 has 15 residues. The CDR3 DNA is TGTGCCACCTATAGGCGAGGGGGTGGTACCGGGGAGCTGTTTTTT. Its protein product is CATYRRGGGTGELFF.